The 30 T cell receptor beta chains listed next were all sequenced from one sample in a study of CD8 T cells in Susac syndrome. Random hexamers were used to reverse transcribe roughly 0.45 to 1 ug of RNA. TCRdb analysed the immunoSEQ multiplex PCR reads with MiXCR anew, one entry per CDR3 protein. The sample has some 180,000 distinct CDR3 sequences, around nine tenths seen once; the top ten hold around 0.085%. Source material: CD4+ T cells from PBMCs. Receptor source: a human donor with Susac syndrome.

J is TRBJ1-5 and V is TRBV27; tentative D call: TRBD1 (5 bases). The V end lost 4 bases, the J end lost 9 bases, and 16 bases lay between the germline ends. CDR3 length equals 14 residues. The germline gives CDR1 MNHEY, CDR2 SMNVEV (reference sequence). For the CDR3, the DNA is TGTGCCAGCAGTTCGGCGTCGGGGGTCGGGCCCCAGCATTTT. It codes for CASSSASGVGPQHF.

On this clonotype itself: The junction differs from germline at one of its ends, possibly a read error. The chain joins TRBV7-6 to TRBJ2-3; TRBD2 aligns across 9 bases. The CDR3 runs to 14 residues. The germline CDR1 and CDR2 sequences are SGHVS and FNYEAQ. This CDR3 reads CASSLAGNKDTQYF. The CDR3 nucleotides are TGTGCCAGCAGCCTAGCGGGGAATAAAGATACGCAGTATTTT.

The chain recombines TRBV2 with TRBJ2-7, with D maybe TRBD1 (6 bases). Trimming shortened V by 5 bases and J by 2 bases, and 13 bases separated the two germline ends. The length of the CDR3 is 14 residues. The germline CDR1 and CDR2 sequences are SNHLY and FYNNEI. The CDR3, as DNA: TGTGCCAGCAGTTTACAGGGTCCCCCCTACGAGCAGTACTTC. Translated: CASSLQGPPYEQYF.

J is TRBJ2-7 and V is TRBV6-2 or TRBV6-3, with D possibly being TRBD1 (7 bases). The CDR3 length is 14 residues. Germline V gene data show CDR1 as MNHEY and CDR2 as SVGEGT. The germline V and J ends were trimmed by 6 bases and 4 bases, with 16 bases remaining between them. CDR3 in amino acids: CASRRGRGAYEQYF. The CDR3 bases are TGTGCCAGCAGACGGGGCAGGGGGGCGTACGAGCAGTACTTC.

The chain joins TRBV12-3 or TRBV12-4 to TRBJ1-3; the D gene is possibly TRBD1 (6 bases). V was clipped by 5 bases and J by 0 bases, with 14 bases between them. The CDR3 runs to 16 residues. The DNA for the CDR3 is TGTGCCAGCAGTCGCTTTACAGGGAGCTCTGGAAACACCATATATTTT. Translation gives CASSRFTGSSGNTIYF.

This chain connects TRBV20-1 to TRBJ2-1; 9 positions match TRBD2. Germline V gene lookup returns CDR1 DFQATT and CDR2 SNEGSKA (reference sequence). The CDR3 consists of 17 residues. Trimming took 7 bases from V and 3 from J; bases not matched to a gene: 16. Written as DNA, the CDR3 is TGCAGTGTCGGAGGGGACAGAGGACTAGCGCTCTACAATGAGCAGTTCTTC. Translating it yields CSVGGDRGLALYNEQFF.

The CDR3 sequence is CASSFIQGAYEQYF. As DNA, the CDR3 is TGTGCCAGCAGCTTTATACAGGGGGCCTACGAGCAGTACTTC. This chain joins TRBV11-2 and TRBJ2-7, with 8 positions matching TRBD1. Germline V gives CDR1 SGHAT, CDR2 FQNNGV. V shed 3 bases and J 2 bases; nucleotides not matched to a gene: 3. This CDR3 has 14 amino acids. The variable domain in full, with the rest retrieved from reference TRBV11-2 and TRBJ2-7, is EAGVAQSPRYKIIEKRQSVAFWCNPISGHATLYWYQQILGQGPKLLIQFQNNGVVDDSQLPKDRFSAERLKGVDSTLKIQPAKLEDSAVYLCASSFIQGAYEQYFGPGTRLTVT.

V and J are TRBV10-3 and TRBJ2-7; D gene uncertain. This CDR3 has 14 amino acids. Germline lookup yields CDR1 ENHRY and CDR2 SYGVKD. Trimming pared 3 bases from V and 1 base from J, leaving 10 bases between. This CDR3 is CAISDQPSSYEQYF. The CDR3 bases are TGTGCCATCAGTGATCAGCCCTCTTCCTACGAGCAGTACTTC.

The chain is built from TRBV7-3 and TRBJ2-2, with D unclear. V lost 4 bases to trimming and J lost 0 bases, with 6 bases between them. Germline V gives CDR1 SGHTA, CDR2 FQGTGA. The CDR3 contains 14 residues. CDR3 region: CASSSKANTGELFF. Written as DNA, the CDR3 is TGTGCCAGCAGCTCAAAAGCGAACACCGGGGAGCTGTTTTTT.

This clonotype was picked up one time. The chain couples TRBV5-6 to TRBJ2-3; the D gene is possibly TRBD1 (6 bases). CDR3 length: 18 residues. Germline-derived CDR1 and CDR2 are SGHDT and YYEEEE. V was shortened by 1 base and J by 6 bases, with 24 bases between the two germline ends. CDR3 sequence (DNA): TGTGCCAGCAGCTTGAGGGTGGGGGACAAACCGACGAGGGATACGCAGTATTTT. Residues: CASSLRVGDKPTRDTQYF.

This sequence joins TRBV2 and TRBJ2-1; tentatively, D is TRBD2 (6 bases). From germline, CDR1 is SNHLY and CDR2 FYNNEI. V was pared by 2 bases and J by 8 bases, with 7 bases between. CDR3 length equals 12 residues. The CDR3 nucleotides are TGTGCCAGCAGTGAACGGGACTATGAGCAGTTCTTC. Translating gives CASSERDYEQFF.

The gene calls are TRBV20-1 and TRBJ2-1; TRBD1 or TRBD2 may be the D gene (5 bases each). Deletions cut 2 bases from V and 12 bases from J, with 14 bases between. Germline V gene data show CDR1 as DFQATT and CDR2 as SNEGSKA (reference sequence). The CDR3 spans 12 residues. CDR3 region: CSARIVGGPQFF. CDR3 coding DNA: TGCAGTGCTAGAATAGTTGGGGGTCCGCAGTTCTTC.

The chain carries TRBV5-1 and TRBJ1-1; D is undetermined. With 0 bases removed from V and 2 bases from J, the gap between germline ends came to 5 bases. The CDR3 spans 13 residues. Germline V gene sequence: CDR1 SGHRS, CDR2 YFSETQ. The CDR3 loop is CASSLGYNTEAFF. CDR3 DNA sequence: TGCGCCAGCAGCTTGGGTTACAACACTGAAGCTTTCTTT. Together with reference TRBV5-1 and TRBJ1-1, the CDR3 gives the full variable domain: KAGVTQTPRYLIKTRGQQVTLSCSPISGHRSVSWYQQTPGQGLQFLFEYFSETQRNKGNFPGRFSGRQFSNSRSEMNVSTLELGDSALYLCASSLGYNTEAFFGQGTRLTVV.

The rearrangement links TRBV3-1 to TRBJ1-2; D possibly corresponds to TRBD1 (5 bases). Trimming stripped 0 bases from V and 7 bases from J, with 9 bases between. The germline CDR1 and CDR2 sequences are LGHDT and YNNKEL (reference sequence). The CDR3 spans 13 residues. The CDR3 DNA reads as TGTGCCAGCAGCCAAGATCGCGGGACTGGCTACACCTTC. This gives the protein CASSQDRGTGYTF.

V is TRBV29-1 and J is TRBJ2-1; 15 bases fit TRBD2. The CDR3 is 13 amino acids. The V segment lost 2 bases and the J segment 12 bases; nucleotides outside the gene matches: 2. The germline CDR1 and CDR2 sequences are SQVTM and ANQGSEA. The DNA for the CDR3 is TGCAGCGTTGAAACGGGACTAGCGGGAGGGCAGTTCTTC. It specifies CSVETGLAGGQFF.

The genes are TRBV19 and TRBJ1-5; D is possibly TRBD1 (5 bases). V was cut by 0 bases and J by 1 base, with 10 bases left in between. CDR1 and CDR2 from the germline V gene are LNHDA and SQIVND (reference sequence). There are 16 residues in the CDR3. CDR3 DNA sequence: TGTGCCAGTAGTATAGAAGGGGAGGGGAGCAATCAGCCCCAGCATTTT. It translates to CASSIEGEGSNQPQHF.

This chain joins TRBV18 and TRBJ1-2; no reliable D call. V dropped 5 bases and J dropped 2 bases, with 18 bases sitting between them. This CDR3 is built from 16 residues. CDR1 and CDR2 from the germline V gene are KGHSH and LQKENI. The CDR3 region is CASSIPGKDQNYGYTF. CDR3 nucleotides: TGTGCCAGCTCAATCCCCGGGAAAGACCAAAACTATGGCTACACCTTC.

In DNA, the CDR3 is TGTGCCAGCAGTCATAGCGGGGACTTTTACAATGAGCAGTTCTTC. This gives the protein CASSHSGDFYNEQFF. The chain links TRBV7-9 to TRBJ2-1; 8 bases match TRBD2. The CDR3 spans 15 residues. CDR1 is SEHNR, CDR2 FQNEAQ, per germline (reference sequence). Unmatched junction bases numbered 8, after V lost 6 bases and J lost 4 bases. Together with reference TRBV7-9 and TRBJ2-1, the CDR3 gives the full variable domain: DTGVSQNPRHKITKRGQNVTFRCDPISEHNRLYWYRQTLGQGPEFLTYFQNEAQLEKSRLLSDRFSAERPKGSFSTLEIQRTEQGDSAMYLCASSHSGDFYNEQFFGPGTRLTVL.

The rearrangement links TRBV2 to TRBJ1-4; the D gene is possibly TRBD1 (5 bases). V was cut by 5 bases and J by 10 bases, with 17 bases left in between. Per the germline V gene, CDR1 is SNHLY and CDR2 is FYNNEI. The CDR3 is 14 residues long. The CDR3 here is CASSRTLLQGKLFF. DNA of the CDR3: TGTGCCAGCAGTCGGACCCTCCTCCAGGGAAAACTGTTTTTT.

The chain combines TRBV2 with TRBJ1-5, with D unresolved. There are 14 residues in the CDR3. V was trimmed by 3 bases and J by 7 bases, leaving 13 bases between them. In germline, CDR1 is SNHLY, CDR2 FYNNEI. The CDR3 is CASSDRAPEQPQHF. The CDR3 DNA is TGTGCCAGCAGTGACCGGGCCCCGGAGCAGCCCCAGCATTTT. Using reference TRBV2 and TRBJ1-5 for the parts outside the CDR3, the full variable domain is EPEVTQTPSHQVTQMGQEVILRCVPISNHLYFYWYRQILGQKVEFLVSFYNNEISEKSEIFDDQFSVERPDGSNFTLKIRSTKLEDSAMYFCASSDRAPEQPQHFGDGTRLSIL.

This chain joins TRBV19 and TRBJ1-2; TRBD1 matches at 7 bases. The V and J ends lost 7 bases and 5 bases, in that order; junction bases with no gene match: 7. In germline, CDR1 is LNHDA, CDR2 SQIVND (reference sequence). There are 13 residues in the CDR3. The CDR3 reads CASKGQEEYGYTF. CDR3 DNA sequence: TGTGCCAGTAAAGGACAGGAAGAATATGGCTACACCTTC.

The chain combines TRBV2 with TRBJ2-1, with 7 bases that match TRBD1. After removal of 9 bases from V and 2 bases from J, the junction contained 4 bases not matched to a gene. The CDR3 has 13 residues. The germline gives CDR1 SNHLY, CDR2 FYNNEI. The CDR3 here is CASWDRPYNEQFF. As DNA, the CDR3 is TGTGCCAGTTGGGACAGACCCTACAATGAGCAGTTCTTC.

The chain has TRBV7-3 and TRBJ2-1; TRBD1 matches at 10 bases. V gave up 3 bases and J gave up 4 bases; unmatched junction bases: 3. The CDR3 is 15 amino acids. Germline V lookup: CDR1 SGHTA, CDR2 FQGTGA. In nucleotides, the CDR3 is TGTGCCAGCAGCTTGGACAGGGGGTTGTACAATGAGCAGTTCTTC. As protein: CASSLDRGLYNEQFF.

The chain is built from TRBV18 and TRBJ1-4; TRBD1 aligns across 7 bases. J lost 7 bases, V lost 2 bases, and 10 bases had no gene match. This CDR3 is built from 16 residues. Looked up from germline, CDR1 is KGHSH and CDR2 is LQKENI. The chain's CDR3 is CASSPFGTALVEKLFF. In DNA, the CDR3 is TGTGCCAGCTCACCATTCGGGACAGCGCTCGTTGAAAAACTGTTTTTT.

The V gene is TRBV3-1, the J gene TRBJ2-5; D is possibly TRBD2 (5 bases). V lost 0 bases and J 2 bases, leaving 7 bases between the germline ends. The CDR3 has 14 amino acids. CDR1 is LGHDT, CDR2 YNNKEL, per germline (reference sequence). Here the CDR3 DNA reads TGTGCCAGCAGCCAAGAGGAGCGGCAAGAGACCCAGTACTTC. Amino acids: CASSQEERQETQYF.

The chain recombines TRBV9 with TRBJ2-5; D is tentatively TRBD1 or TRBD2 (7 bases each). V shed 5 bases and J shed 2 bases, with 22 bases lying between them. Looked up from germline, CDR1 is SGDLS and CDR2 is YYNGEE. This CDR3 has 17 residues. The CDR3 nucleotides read TGTGCCAGCAGTGAGGGGGCGGTAGCGGGCCCACAAGAGACCCAGTACTTC. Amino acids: CASSEGAVAGPQETQYF.

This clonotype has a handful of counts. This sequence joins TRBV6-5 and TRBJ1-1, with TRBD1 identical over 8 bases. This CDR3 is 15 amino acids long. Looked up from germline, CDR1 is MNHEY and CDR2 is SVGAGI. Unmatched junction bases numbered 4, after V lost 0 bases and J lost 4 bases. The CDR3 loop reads CASSYSIGTGTEAFF. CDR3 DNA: TGTGCCAGCAGTTACTCGATTGGGACAGGCACTGAAGCTTTCTTT.

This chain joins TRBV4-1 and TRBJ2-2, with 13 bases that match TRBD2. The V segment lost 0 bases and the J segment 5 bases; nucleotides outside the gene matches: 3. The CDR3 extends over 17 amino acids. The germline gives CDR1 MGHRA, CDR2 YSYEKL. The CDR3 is CASSQETSGGLTGELFF. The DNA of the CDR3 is TGCGCCAGCAGCCAAGAGACTAGCGGGGGGTTAACCGGGGAGCTGTTTTTT.

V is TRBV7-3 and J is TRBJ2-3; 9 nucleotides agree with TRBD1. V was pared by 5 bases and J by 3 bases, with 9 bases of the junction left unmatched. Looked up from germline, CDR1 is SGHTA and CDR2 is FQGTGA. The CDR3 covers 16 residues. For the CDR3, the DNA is TGTGCCAGCAGCCGAACCGGGACAGGGTTTACAGATACGCAGTATTTT. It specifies CASSRTGTGFTDTQYF.

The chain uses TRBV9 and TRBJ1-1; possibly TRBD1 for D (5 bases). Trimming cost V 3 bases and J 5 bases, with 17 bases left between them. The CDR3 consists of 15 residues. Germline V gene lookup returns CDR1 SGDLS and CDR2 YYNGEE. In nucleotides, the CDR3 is TGTGCCAGCAGCGGAATGGGGGGAGCAGAAACTGAAGCTTTCTTT. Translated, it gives CASSGMGGAETEAFF. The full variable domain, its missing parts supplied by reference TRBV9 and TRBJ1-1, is DSGVTQTPKHLITATGQRVTLRCSPRSGDLSVYWYQQSLDQGLQFLIQYYNGEERAKGNILERFSAQQFPDLHSELNLSSLELGDSALYFCASSGMGGAETEAFFGQGTRLTVV.